The 29 T cell receptor beta chains presented below share a single source sample, sequenced in a study of cytomegalovirus exposure and HLA in healthy donors (dated by TCRdb to 2017 to 2019). The library came from the immunoSEQ multiplex PCR assay. For the multiplex PCR, a mixture combining 60 forward primers for TCR Vbeta segments and 13 reverse primers for TCR Jbeta segments was used. TCRdb's version of the immuneACCESS table is confined to in-frame rearrangements and falls short of the full clone set. An unresolved V gene accounts for under half of the shortfall where checked; the remainder is of unknown origin. The sample's table lists a count of about 90,000 clones. Clones ranked in the top ten supply 3% to 4% of the sample. The sequencing sample was made of PBMCs. These TCRs come from a woman aged 30 to 39 in good health and CMV-seronegative.

The V gene is TRBV5-1, the J gene TRBJ2-7; TRBD2 might be the D (6 bases). Per the germline V gene, CDR1 is SGHRS and CDR2 is YFSETQ. CDR3 length equals 15 residues. V lost 4 bases to trimming and J lost 2 bases, with 16 bases between them. CDR3 sequence: CASSNPNGGTYEQYF. The DNA of the CDR3 is TGCGCCAGCAGCAACCCCAACGGGGGTACCTACGAGCAGTACTTC.

V gene TRBV6-4 combines with J gene TRBJ2-3; 12 bases line up with TRBD2. The V segment lost 3 bases and the J segment 5 bases; nucleotides outside the gene matches: 0. The germline V gene encodes CDR1 MRHNA and CDR2 SNTAGT. This CDR3 region has 14 residues. The CDR3: CASSELAGGDTQYF. DNA of the CDR3: TGTGCCAGCAGTGAACTAGCGGGGGGAGATACGCAGTATTTT.

Here the CDR3 reads CASSFPGAEAFF. In nucleotides, the CDR3 is TGTGCCAGCAGTTTCCCAGGGGCTGAAGCTTTCTTT. The rearrangement uses TRBV27 and TRBJ1-1; a weak D match, TRBD1 (6 bases). The V end was cut by 3 bases, the J end by 6 bases, with 8 bases between. The germline V gene has CDR1 MNHEY and CDR2 SMNVEV (reference sequence). This CDR3 is 12 amino acids long.

The chain couples TRBV20-1 to TRBJ2-1; TRBD2 matches 7 bases. The germline V gene encodes CDR1 DFQATT and CDR2 SNEGSKA (reference sequence). This CDR3 is built from 11 residues. CDR3 DNA: TGCGGCCTAGCGGACAACCATGAGCAGTTCTTC. It codes for CGLADNHEQFF.

V is TRBV18 and J is TRBJ1-1; D is unclear. Germline V gene data show CDR1 as KGHSH and CDR2 as LQKENI. CDR3 length: 14 amino acids. V shed 1 base and J shed 4 bases, with 10 bases lying between them. This CDR3 is CASSPRREGTEAFF. DNA for the CDR3: TGTGCCAGCTCACCACGTAGGGAGGGCACTGAAGCTTTCTTT.

The chain combines TRBV7-3 with TRBJ2-5; D is perhaps TRBD2 (5 bases). V dropped 5 bases and J dropped 4 bases, with 14 bases sitting between them. The germline V gene encodes CDR1 SGHTA and CDR2 FQGTGA. The CDR3 sequence is 14 residues long. In DNA form, the CDR3 reads TGTGCCAGCAGCCCCCTCGGACTGAGAGAGACCCAGTACTTC. Its translation: CASSPLGLRETQYF. Filled out from reference TRBV7-3 and TRBJ2-5, the complete variable domain reads GAGVSQTPSNKVTEKGKYVELRCDPISGHTALYWYRQSLGQGPEFLIYFQGTGAADDSGLPNDRFFAVRPEGSVSTLKIQRTERGDSAVYLCASSPLGLRETQYFGPGTRLLVL.

The chain has TRBV11-2 and TRBJ2-7; TRBD1 aligns across 7 bases. Germline V gene data show CDR1 as SGHAT and CDR2 as FQNNGV. CDR3 length: 15 amino acids. Trimming cost V 0 bases and J 2 bases; bases outside gene matches: 4. The CDR3 DNA reads TGTGCCAGCAGCTTAGATTACGGACAGGCCTACGAGCAGTACTTC. Translating gives CASSLDYGQAYEQYF.

The chain combines TRBV18 with TRBJ2-1, with 7 bases lining up with TRBD2. Germline CDR1 is KGHSH and CDR2 is LQKENI. Germline trimming cut 3 bases from V and 0 bases from J; bases unmatched to any gene: 2. The CDR3 is 15 residues long. CDR3 in DNA: TGTGCCAGCTCACCGGGCGGGGGCTCCTACAATGAGCAGTTCTTC. Protein sequence: CASSPGGGSYNEQFF. Looking up the rest from reference TRBV18 and TRBJ2-1 gives the full variable domain: NAGVMQNPRHLVRRRGQEARLRCSPMKGHSHVYWYRQLPEEGLKFMVYLQKENIIDESGMPKERFSAEFPKEGPSILRIQQVVRGDSAAYFCASSPGGGSYNEQFFGPGTRLTVL.

The V and J genes are TRBV6-5 and TRBJ2-1, with 7 nucleotides matching TRBD2. Trimming cost V 4 bases and J 1 base; bases outside gene matches: 1. The CDR3 runs 14 residues. In germline, CDR1 is MNHEY, CDR2 SVGAGI. CDR3 in DNA: TGTGCCAGCAGTTTGGGGGGGTCCTACAATGAGCAGTTCTTC. It codes for CASSLGGSYNEQFF.

A remark on this clone: The sample holds other DNA sequences that translate to the same CDR3. The chain couples TRBV7-9 to TRBJ1-5; 7 nucleotides match TRBD1. V lost 6 bases, J lost 2 bases, and 4 bases stayed unmatched. Germline V CDR1 and CDR2: SEHNR, FQNEAQ (reference sequence). This CDR3 spans 14 amino acids. CDR3 nucleotides: TGTGCCAGCAGTCTCACAGGGGGCAATCAGCCCCAGCATTTT. Translation gives CASSLTGGNQPQHF.

The chain carries TRBV5-1 and TRBJ1-2; possibly TRBD1 for D (6 bases). V was shortened by 4 bases and J by 5 bases, with 12 bases between the two germline ends. The V gene's germline CDR1 is SGHRS and CDR2 YFSETQ. This CDR3 has 13 residues. CDR3 in amino acids: CASSLGTPYGYTF. The CDR3 nucleotides read TGCGCCAGCAGCCTTGGGACACCTTATGGCTACACCTTC.

The chain links TRBV28 to TRBJ2-1; TRBD2 agrees at 11 bases. V lost 7 bases and J lost 9; bases outside the gene matches: 8. CDR3 length: 14 residues. CDR1 is MDHEN, CDR2 SYDVKM, per germline. CDR3 residues: CASTRLAGFGEQFF. The CDR3 DNA follows: TGTGCCAGCACCCGACTAGCGGGATTTGGTGAGCAGTTCTTC.

V gene TRBV9 combines with J gene TRBJ1-2; D is ambiguous. The V end was cut by 4 bases, the J end by 3 bases, with 10 bases between. The CDR3 is 13 amino acids. Germline CDR1 is SGDLS and CDR2 is YYNGEE. The CDR3 DNA is TGTGCCAGCAGCACAAGCGGGGACTATGGCTACACCTTC. It specifies CASSTSGDYGYTF. Full variable domain (missing parts from reference TRBV9 and TRBJ1-2): DSGVTQTPKHLITATGQRVTLRCSPRSGDLSVYWYQQSLDQGLQFLIQYYNGEERAKGNILERFSAQQFPDLHSELNLSSLELGDSALYFCASSTSGDYGYTFGSGTRLTVV.

J is TRBJ2-7 and V is TRBV11-2, with a possible D match to TRBD1 (6 bases). Germline values: CDR1 SGHAT, CDR2 FQNNGV. The CDR3 loop spans 15 amino acids. The V end lost 0 bases, the J end lost 3 bases, and 12 bases lay between the germline ends. CDR3 bases: TGTGCCAGCAGCTTAGAGGAGGCCAGGGGCTACGAGCAGTACTTC. Translation gives CASSLEEARGYEQYF.

The chain recombines TRBV7-9 with TRBJ1-5, with no clear D. The V end lost 7 bases, the J end lost 5 bases, and 12 bases lay between the germline ends. CDR3 length: 13 amino acids. Per germline, CDR1 SEHNR and CDR2 FQNEAQ (reference sequence). CDR3 protein: CASTQSGDQPQHF. Written as DNA, the CDR3 is TGTGCCAGCACCCAAAGCGGGGATCAGCCCCAGCATTTT.

The J gene is TRBJ2-1, the V gene TRBV5-4; 8 bases map to TRBD1. Germline V CDR1 and CDR2: SGHNT, YYREEE (reference sequence). V dropped 7 bases and J dropped 2; count of bases not matched to a gene: 5. The CDR3 is 14 residues long. The CDR3 loop reads CASAGTGTYNEQFF. CDR3 DNA sequence: TGTGCCAGCGCCGGGACAGGTACCTACAATGAGCAGTTCTTC.

The chain combines TRBV9 with TRBJ1-2; 8 positions agree with TRBD1. Trimming took 5 bases from V and 2 from J; bases not matched to a gene: 2. The CDR3 consists of 13 residues. CDR1 and CDR2 (germline): SGDLS, YYNGEE. Here the CDR3 reads CASSDRGNYGYTF. As DNA, the CDR3 is TGTGCCAGCAGTGACAGGGGAAACTATGGCTACACCTTC.

The chain links TRBV4-2 to TRBJ2-1; D is perhaps TRBD2 (7 bases). The CDR3 covers 16 residues. V was trimmed by 5 bases and J by 3 bases, leaving 17 bases between them. Germline V lookup: CDR1 LGHNA, CDR2 YNFKEQ. CDR3: CASSDRGGGNYNEQFF. CDR3 in DNA: TGTGCCAGCAGCGACCGGGGAGGGGGGAACTACAATGAGCAGTTCTTC.

CDR3 DNA: TGTGCCAGTAGTATAGTTCTAGGCACTAATCAGCCCCAGCATTTT. This encodes CASSIVLGTNQPQHF. The chain carries TRBV19 and TRBJ1-5, with D hard to call. The CDR3 consists of 15 residues. The germline gives CDR1 LNHDA, CDR2 SQIVND (reference sequence). The V and J ends lost 1 base and 4 bases respectively, with 11 bases between them.

The V gene is TRBV10-3, the J gene TRBJ1-2, with a tentative D call TRBD1 (6 bases). Germline V lookup: CDR1 ENHRY, CDR2 SYGVKD. V was shortened by 8 bases and J by 1 base, with 23 bases between the two germline ends. The CDR3 contains 17 residues. The CDR3 region has the DNA TGTGCCATCCTCGACCCGGGGGGCCGCGCGTTTAACTATGGCTACACCTTC. It encodes CAILDPGGRAFNYGYTF.

The chain recombines TRBV5-1 with TRBJ1-1; D gene uncertain. Trimming shortened V by 0 bases and J by 2 bases, and 5 bases separated the two germline ends. The CDR3 sequence is 13 residues long. CDR1 and CDR2 from the germline V gene are SGHRS and YFSETQ. The CDR3 nucleotides are TGCGCCAGCAGCTTGGAAAGCAACACTGAAGCTTTCTTT. Translation gives CASSLESNTEAFF.

This chain links TRBV6-1 with TRBJ1-6; 8 bases match TRBD1. This CDR3 is 14 amino acids long. The ends lost 5 bases at V and 5 bases at J; junction bases unmatched: 2. Germline V gene sequence: CDR1 MNHNS, CDR2 SASEGT. Here the CDR3 reads CASSPTGDNSPLHF. The CDR3 bases are TGTGCCAGCAGTCCGACAGGGGATAATTCACCCCTCCACTTT.

The V gene is TRBV6-5, the J gene TRBJ1-2; D is possibly TRBD1 (5 bases). The V and J ends lost 7 bases and 4 bases respectively, with 19 bases between them. CDR3 length equals 15 residues. Germline assignment: CDR1 MNHEY and CDR2 SVGAGI. This CDR3 reads CASTQGPESSYGYTF. As DNA, the CDR3 is TGTGCCAGCACCCAGGGCCCGGAGAGCTCCTATGGCTACACCTTC.

Frequency places this clone as medium-sized. The chain couples TRBV5-5 to TRBJ1-2, with 11 bases that match TRBD1. The trim removed 0 bases at V and 6 bases at J, leaving 1 base unmatched. The CDR3 covers 14 residues. CDR1 and CDR2 from the germline V gene are SGHKS and YYEKEE (reference sequence). CDR3 nucleotide sequence: TGTGCCAGCAGCTTGGAGGACAGGGGGCATGGCTACACCTTC. It yields the protein CASSLEDRGHGYTF.

V gene TRBV7-2 combines with J gene TRBJ2-2, with TRBD2 matching over 7 bases. Germline CDR1 reads SGHTA; CDR2 reads FQGNSA. The CDR3 is made up of 16 amino acids. V trimming: 4 bases; J trimming: 4 bases; junction bases outside the gene matches: 9. The CDR3 bases are TGTGCCAGCAGCTCGGTCGGGGGGATATCCACCGGGGAGCTGTTTTTT. It translates to CASSSVGGISTGELFF.

This chain links TRBV6-5 with TRBJ2-7, with 7 positions matching TRBD2. This CDR3 is 15 amino acids long. The V gene's germline CDR1 is MNHEY and CDR2 SVGAGI. V trimming: 0 bases; J trimming: 7 bases; junction bases outside the gene matches: 9. The CDR3 region is CASSYSIGGGIEQYF. CDR3 nucleotides: TGTGCCAGCAGTTACTCGATTGGGGGGGGGATTGAGCAGTACTTC.

This chain joins TRBV5-6 and TRBJ2-7, with D hard to call. The CDR3 is 14 residues long. The V end was cut by 4 bases, the J end by 2 bases, with 13 bases between. CDR1 and CDR2 (germline): SGHDT, YYEEEE. CDR3 loop: CASSRAQAPYEQYF. The CDR3 DNA sequence: TGTGCCAGCAGCCGCGCCCAGGCCCCCTACGAGCAGTACTTC.

The chain links TRBV7-8 to TRBJ1-5; TRBD1 is a possible D gene (6 bases). Trimming took 5 bases from V and 2 from J, leaving 16 bases between them. CDR1 and CDR2 (germline): SGHVS, FQNEAQ. This CDR3 spans 16 amino acids. DNA for the CDR3: TGTGCCAGCAGCGGATGGACAGAAAGTGGCAATCAGCCCCAGCATTTT. This encodes CASSGWTESGNQPQHF.

The chain has TRBV5-1 and TRBJ2-5; 12 bases agree with TRBD1. The V and J ends lost 4 bases and 2 bases, in that order; junction bases with no gene match: 9. CDR3 length equals 17 residues. The germline gives CDR1 SGHRS, CDR2 YFSETQ. CDR3 coding DNA: TGCGCCAGCAGCCGGGGACAGGGGGCCGGAGGTCAAGAGACCCAGTACTTC. This encodes CASSRGQGAGGQETQYF.